Ten or more counts support the clone carrying this TCR beta chain. This sample is part of a study of blood T cells in healthy people across ages. A second PCR, run for about 6 to 11 cycles, used a sample-barcoded 5' primer plus a J-beta primer mix. Paired-end reads containing CDR3 totaled no fewer than 2.5 million for each sample. TCRdb reanalysed the 5' RACE reads using MiXCR and keeps one entry per CDR3 protein. Of hundreds of thousands of distinct CDR3 sequences listed, 32% are singletons. The germline V gene has CDR1 SGHTA and CDR2 FQGTGA. The CDR3 runs to 17 residues. Trimming took 5 bases from V and 0 from J, leaving 18 bases between them.

This sequence originates from an elderly woman in good health. Sequenced input: blood. This rearrangement joins TRBV7-3 to TRBJ2-3; D not resolved. The CDR3 coding sequence is TGTGCCAGCAGCCCAATTCGGCAGGCTGCTAGCACAGATACGCAGTATTTT. Protein: CASSPIRQAASTDTQYF. The variable domain in full, completed from reference TRBV7-3 and TRBJ2-3, reads GAGVSQTPSNKVTEKGKYVELRCDPISGHTALYWYRQSLGQGPEFLIYFQGTGAADDSGLPNDRFFAVRPEGSVSTLKIQRTERGDSAVYLCASSPIRQAASTDTQYFGPGTRLTVL.